This entry lists 10 T cell receptor beta chains sequenced from one sample in a study of blood T cell repertoires in COVID-19. TCRdb's copy holds only in-frame clones and misses some; the assay was immunoSEQ multiplex PCR. The sample lists 130,000 or so clones; about 74% were seen once. Material: peripheral blood. Receptors originate from a man between 50 and 59 years old with acute or convalescent COVID-19.

The J gene is TRBJ2-3, the V gene TRBV7-5; the D call TRBD2 from the table was never checked on the DNA. TRBV7-5 is a pseudogene locus. CDR3 length equals 14 residues. The CDR3 sequence: CARTTTFPTDTQYF. The CDR3 DNA reads TGTGCCAGAACCACTACATTTCCCACAGATACGCAGTATTTT.

In this sample, this clone turned up a few times. This sequence joins TRBV29-1 and TRBJ1-1; D remains unclear. The CDR3 length is 11 residues. V was clipped by 5 bases and J by 5 bases, with 9 bases between them. CDR1 is SQVTM and CDR2 is ANQGSEA in the germline V gene. The CDR3 reads CSVSGFTEAFF. In nucleotides, the CDR3 is TGCAGCGTTTCGGGGTTTACTGAAGCTTTCTTT.

The chain joins TRBV5-4 to TRBJ2-2; D perhaps matches TRBD1 (5 bases). V lost 4 bases to trimming and J lost 4 bases, with 14 bases between them. The germline V gene encodes CDR1 SGHNT and CDR2 YYREEE (reference sequence). The CDR3 loop spans 15 amino acids. For the CDR3, the DNA is TGTGCCAGCAGCGCAGGGCTGACACTCACCGGGGAGCTGTTTTTT. Protein product: CASSAGLTLTGELFF.

This clone was observed a few times. This chain connects TRBV23-1 to TRBJ1-4, with 8 nucleotides matching TRBD1. TRBV23-1 is known as an ORF, though its function is uncertain. This CDR3 region has 15 residues. The V segment lost 1 base and the J segment 6 bases; nucleotides outside the gene matches: 4. The CDR3 DNA reads as TGCGCCAGCAGTCAATTGAACAGGGGGGATGAAAAACTGTTTTTT. It translates to CASSQLNRGDEKLFF.

V and J are TRBV5-1 and TRBJ1-5; a weak D match, TRBD1 (5 bases). CDR3 length: 13 residues. Trimming took 2 bases from V and 5 from J, leaving 8 bases between them. Germline V gene sequence: CDR1 SGHRS, CDR2 YFSETQ. CDR3 bases: TGCGCCAGCAGCTTTGGAGGGGATCAGCCCCAGCATTTT. It encodes CASSFGGDQPQHF.

The J gene is TRBJ1-1, the V gene TRBV6-5; 11 bases map to TRBD1. Germline values: CDR1 MNHEY, CDR2 SVGAGI. The CDR3 is made up of 14 amino acids. J lost 5 bases, V lost 5 bases, and 4 bases had no gene match. CDR3 amino acids: CASSPGTGGTEAFF. The CDR3 bases are TGTGCCAGCAGTCCCGGGACAGGGGGGACTGAAGCTTTCTTT.

The rearrangement links TRBV27 to TRBJ2-7, with 7 nucleotides matching TRBD1. V was clipped by 1 base and J by 0 bases; unmatched bases: 6. Per the germline V gene, CDR1 is MNHEY and CDR2 is SMNVEV (reference sequence). The CDR3 is 16 residues long. The CDR3 coding sequence is TGTGCCAGCAGTTTATTAGGACAGGTTCGCTCCTACGAGCAGTACTTC. Residues: CASSLLGQVRSYEQYF.

V and J are TRBV6-4 and TRBJ1-1; D is unclear. V was clipped by 6 bases and J by 1 base, with 9 bases between them. Germline CDR1 is MRHNA and CDR2 is SNTAGT. The CDR3 extends over 13 amino acids. CDR3 loop: CASRSTANTEAFF. CDR3 nucleotides: TGTGCCAGCAGGAGTACAGCGAACACTGAAGCTTTCTTT.

The chain combines TRBV3-1 (or the pseudogene TRBV3-2) with TRBJ1-1, with TRBD1 identical over 12 bases. The germline V gene has CDR1 LGHDT and CDR2 YNNKEL (reference sequence). After removal of 9 bases from V and 1 base from J, the junction contained 9 bases not matched to a gene. This CDR3 region has 16 residues. The CDR3 loop is CASRPGQGARNTEAFF. For the CDR3, the DNA is TGTGCCAGTCGTCCGGGACAGGGGGCGCGGAACACTGAAGCTTTCTTT.

This clone was seen just once. Here the CDR3 reads CASSEETGQGPNEKLFF. The CDR3, as DNA: TGTGCCAGCAGTGAAGAGACTGGACAGGGGCCTAATGAAAAACTGTTTTTT. V gene TRBV2 combines with J gene TRBJ1-4; 9 bases match TRBD1. Unmatched junction bases numbered 6, after V lost 1 base and J lost 3 bases. The CDR3 runs 17 residues. From germline, CDR1 is SNHLY and CDR2 FYNNEI.